A selection of T cell receptor beta chains follows, all from one sample in a study of blood T cell repertoires in COVID-19. The assay was immunoSEQ multiplex PCR, and TCRdb's table has in-frame clones only and misses some. The data contain approximately 250,000 clones, 80% to 90% of them singletons. Sequencing was done on a sample of peripheral blood. Receptors were obtained from a woman in her 70s with COVID-19, enrolled during active disease. The conserved cysteine and the conserved F or W are not part of the CDR3 here. The D gene is left open where the match is weak. Some rows mark clone size as missing; the rest say once, few, many or name a class of expanded clone.

d_call clone_size v_call cdr3_aa
. . TRBV6-5 ASSLTGNTGELF
. . TRBV7-6 ASSLDLGRNTEAF
TRBD1 . TRBV6-5 ASKRTGAAYGYT
TRBD1 . TRBV2 ASNPDREAF
TRBD1 once TRBV24-1 ATTDRVRGYT
TRBD2 . TRBV9 ASSVEGLAEYEQY
. . TRBV3-1/TRBV3-2 ASSQGKRGEQF
. . TRBV7-9 ASSYILGGTDTQY
. . TRBV29-1 SVRSGDQPQH
TRBD1 . TRBV5-8 ASSLGTGGSNTEAF
TRBD1 . TRBV11-2 ASSPRDSDAF
. . TRBV7-2 ASSRRDGELF
. once TRBV5-8 ASSPATNEKLF
. . TRBV10-3 AIRNSSGNTIY
. . TRBV20-1 SASEGLVGDTQY
TRBD2 once TRBV12-5 ASEDRSGSSYNEQF
. few TRBV7-2 ASLKGGAGGGGYT
TRBD1 . TRBV12-3/TRBV12-4 ASSYGQVYGYT
. . TRBV2 ASSDLRQSYEQY
TRBD2 . TRBV5-1 ASSGISSGATDTQY
. . TRBV19 ASSPQVRNTGELF
. . TRBV9 ASSVQGIDPGELF
TRBD1 . TRBV2 ASSAATGITGELF
. . TRBV2 ASSPDSWEKLF
. . TRBV6-6 ASSRSGNYGYT
. . TRBV28 ASSKQTGTGNTIY
. . TRBV4-1 ASSNDPGDTQY
TRBD1 . TRBV2 ASRKQGANTEAF
TRBD2 . TRBV13 ASSFRGETYEQY
TRBD1 . TRBV23-1 ASTGTVKLFYGYT
TRBD2 . TRBV18 ASSSQTSGVNTDTQY
. . TRBV21-1 ASSKPRAANQPQH
. . TRBV6-6 ASSNRVGNSPLH
TRBD1 . TRBV3-1/TRBV3-2 ASSQGYRGSSGNTIY
TRBD2 . TRBV27 ASRGLAVGTDTQY
. . TRBV30 AWSVQRRGVGNQPQH
TRBD1 . TRBV28 ASSLRRIQGTYEQY